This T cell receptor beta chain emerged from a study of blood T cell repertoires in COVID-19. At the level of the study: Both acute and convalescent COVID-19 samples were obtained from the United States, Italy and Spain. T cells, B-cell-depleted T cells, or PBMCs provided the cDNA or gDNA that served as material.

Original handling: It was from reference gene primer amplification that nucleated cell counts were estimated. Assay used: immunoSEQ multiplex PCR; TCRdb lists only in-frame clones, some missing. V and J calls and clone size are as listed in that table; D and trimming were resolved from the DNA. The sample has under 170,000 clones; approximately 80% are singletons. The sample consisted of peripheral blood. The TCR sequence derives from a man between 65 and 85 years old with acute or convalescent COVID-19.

CDR3 nucleotide sequence: TGTGCCAGCAGCCTTTTTGGGAGCTACGAGCAGTACTTC. Protein: CASSLFGSYEQYF. V usage is TRBV3-1 (or the pseudogene TRBV3-2) and J usage is TRBJ2-7; possibly TRBD2 for D (5 bases). Trimming shortened V by 4 bases and J by 3 bases, and 10 bases separated the two germline ends. This CDR3 comprises 13 residues. Germline lookup yields CDR1 LGHDT and CDR2 YNNKEL (reference sequence).